These 8 T cell receptor beta chains share one sample of origin, sequenced in a study of T-cell memory formation after mild COVID-19. TCRdb re-analysed the 5' RACE reads in MiXCR, keeping a single row per CDR3 protein. This sample yields roughly 200,000 distinct CDR3 sequences, of which 16% are seen a single time; about 1.9% belongs to the top ten. The sample taken for sequencing was PBMCs or a T cell subset sorted from them (not recorded which). These receptors were collected from an adult woman who had mild COVID-19 (a few samples of this study predate the infection). Cell type and time point are not known.

The chain has TRBV6-5 and TRBJ2-5; no clear D gene. V lost 8 bases, J lost 2 bases, and 15 bases lay in between. Looked up from germline, CDR1 is MNHEY and CDR2 is SVGAGI. The CDR3 spans 14 residues. CDR3 residues: CASGIGNPQETQYF. The CDR3 DNA reads as TGTGCCAGCGGGATCGGAAATCCGCAAGAGACCCAGTACTTC.

The rearrangement joins TRBV14 to TRBJ1-2; D is uncertain. This CDR3 comprises 13 residues. V lost 1 base and J 5 bases, leaving 8 bases between the germline ends. CDR1 SGHDN and CDR2 FVKESK come from the germline V gene. The CDR3 spells CASSQGLGYGYTF. The DNA of the CDR3 is TGTGCCAGCAGCCAAGGCCTGGGTTATGGCTACACCTTC. Together with reference TRBV14 and TRBJ1-2, the CDR3 gives the full variable domain: EAGVTQFPSHSVIEKGQTVTLRCDPISGHDNLYWYRRVMGKEIKFLLHFVKESKQDESGMPNNRFLAERTGGTYSTLKVQPAELEDSGVYFCASSQGLGYGYTFGSGTRLTVV.

In DNA form, the CDR3 reads TGTGCCACCTCCCCCCGGGGACAGGGGCTCGGCAATGAGCAGTTCTTC. Encoded protein: CATSPRGQGLGNEQFF. The genes are TRBV24-1 and TRBJ2-1; TRBD1 matches at 10 bases. The CDR3 is made up of 16 amino acids. Germline V gene lookup returns CDR1 KGHDR and CDR2 SFDVKD. The V segment lost 9 bases and the J segment 6 bases; nucleotides outside the gene matches: 13.

This clonotype was recorded a few times. Because the CDR3's place on the DNA is in doubt, the DNA is left out and the CDR3 is given as listed by TCRdb. V and J are TRBV5-1 and TRBJ2-2. The CDR3 adds up to 14 amino acids, both ends counted. Germline lookup yields CDR1 SGHRS and CDR2 YFSETQ. CDR3 sequence: CASSFGQPGELFFF.

The chain recombines TRBV7-2 with TRBJ2-3; 11 bases align to TRBD2. Losses at the gene ends were 6 bases for V and 5 bases for J; bases not matched to a gene: 16. This CDR3 spans 18 amino acids. Germline V gene data show CDR1 as SGHTA and CDR2 as FQGNSA. CDR3 nucleotide sequence: TGTGCCAGCAGTTTACTTCCTAGCGGGAGGCCCCCGGGAGATACGCAGTATTTT. Protein product: CASSLLPSGRPPGDTQYF.

This clonotype was counted a few times. One junction end disagrees with the germline gene, perhaps due to a read error. The chain combines TRBV3-1 with TRBJ2-5; 9 positions match TRBD2. The CDR3 spans 13 residues. Germline loops: CDR1 LGHDT, CDR2 YNNKEL (reference sequence). The CDR3 DNA follows: TGTGCCAGCAGCCAAGGGGGGTCCGGGACTAGCCTGTTC. Translation gives CASSQGGSGTSLF.

Only a few counts were recorded for this clonotype. This sequence joins TRBV20-1 and TRBJ2-4, with 9 nucleotides matching TRBD2. Trimming at V came to 6 bases and at J to 2 bases, leaving 8 bases not matched to a gene. From germline, CDR1 is DFQATT and CDR2 SNEGSKA (reference sequence). This CDR3 contains 15 residues. The CDR3 protein is CSAKGLAGSKNIQYF. DNA of the CDR3: TGCAGTGCAAAGGGACTAGCAGGGTCCAAAAACATTCAGTACTTC.

The chain is built from TRBV5-1 and TRBJ2-7; either TRBD1 or TRBD2 may fit D (5 bases each). The CDR3 totals 14 residues. Germline values: CDR1 SGHRS, CDR2 YFSETQ. V lost 2 bases, J lost 7 bases, and 16 bases lay in between. CDR3 nucleotide sequence: TGCGCCAGCAGCTTAGATGGGACCCGGCGGGAGCAGTACTTC. Its protein is CASSLDGTRREQYF.